This T cell receptor beta chain originates from a study of cytomegalovirus exposure and HLA in healthy donors. This PCR relied on a set of 60 Vbeta primers and 13 Jbeta primers. Data came from immunoSEQ multiplex PCR; TCRdb stores just in-frame clones and leaves some out. This table holds approximately 130,000 clones, approximately 80% found once. General study findings and limits: Productive status was seen about 90% or about 30% of the time for most TCR beta V segments in an earlier analysis.

CDR1 and CDR2 from the germline V gene are ENHRY and SYGVKD. The CDR3 has 16 residues. The J segment lost 4 bases and the V segment lost 0 bases, leaving 8 bases of the junction unmatched. Each donor was healthy, and each was a bone marrow donor. On this clone itself: Its antigen is undetermined.

The sequenced sample was PBMCs. The V gene is TRBV10-3, the J gene TRBJ1-2; 7 bases map to TRBD1. This sequence originates from a girl aged 2 to 9 in good health and CMV-seronegative. DNA for the CDR3: TGTGCCATCAGTGAGTCGAGACAGGGTCTTAGCTATGGCTACACCTTC. As protein: CAISESRQGLSYGYTF.